The clone carrying this T cell receptor (beta chain) was counted at least ten times. CDR3 length: 16 amino acids. Germline V CDR1 and CDR2: SGHAT, FQNNGV. Trimming shortened V by 0 bases and J by 0 bases, and 12 bases separated the two germline ends. TCRdb re-derived calls from the PCR reads in MiXCR, one entry per CDR3 protein. The sample carries roughly 630,000 distinct CDR3 sequences, 25% recorded once. This specimen comes from a study of molecular identifiers for immune sequencing clone quantification. The sequence derives from a human donor in good health. Some libraries in this study had Jurkat cell RNA spiked in. Specimen: naive CD8+ T cells from blood, with Jurkat cell RNA spiked in. Subset given: FACS-sorted CD8+CD4-CCR7+CD45RA+ naive T cells. The chain combines TRBV11-2 with TRBJ2-7, with D possibly being TRBD1 (6 bases). The CDR3 protein is CASSLDPGQSSYEQYF. The CDR3 nucleotides are TGTGCCAGCAGCTTAGATCCCGGACAGAGCTCCTACGAGCAGTACTTC.